This T cell receptor beta chain derives from a study of blood T cell repertoires in COVID-19 (dated by TCRdb to 2020 to 2022). Some background on the complete study: Collaborator samples came from the United States, Italy and Spain and covered acute and convalescent phases of COVID-19. The material from the prospective study consisted of cDNA or gDNA derived from T cells, B-cell-depleted T cells, or PBMCs. The dataset comprised deeply sampled blood TCRbeta repertoires from subjects exposed to, actively infected with, or recovered from COVID-19. The repertoires were released in a freely available public database intended as a resource for research on the immune response to SARS-CoV-2. The samples were drawn from two sources: the first 160 participants of the ongoing ImmuneRACE study, and fewer than 1,500 subjects contributed by 6 global collaborators. Nearly every sample came with metadata listing a de-identified subject ID, COVID-19 status, age in years and sex. Where HLA class I and class II types were available, the types were taken from metadata supplied by the sample provider, not from assay-based typing. Summary of the overall study and its limitations: Clinical and demographic metadata were provided uncurated, with the amount varying by source and participant.

In Seattle, one collaborating source enrolled patients while the infection was active and tracked those patients longitudinally over the course of disease. Collaborating institutions collected whole blood in K2EDTA tubes following their own protocols. For TCRbeta analysis, collaborators shipped samples as frozen whole blood, isolated PBMCs, or DNA extracted from either of those sample types. As regards this clone: Its recognized antigen is unknown. No much larger clone exists at a distance of one base, and base qualities are not known.

The CDR3 sequence holds 14 residues, the cysteine and phenylalanine included. Of all the DNA, just the CDR3 is kept, 42 bases in frame from base 1. From V the trimming removes 2 bases and from J it removes 1 base, while the gene matches leave 1 base of the junction unaccounted for. The germline V gene encodes CDR1 SGHTA and CDR2 FQGTGA. The immunoSEQ Assay, a bias-controlled multiplex PCR, was used to amplify TCRbeta CDR3 regions from genomic DNA. As for how the authors treated the data: The number of nucleated cells in each sample was estimated by amplification of reference gene primers within the assay. Sequence reads were collapsed and filtered to measure the absolute abundance of every unique TCRbeta CDR3 rearrangement. For each sample, productive Simpson clonality was calculated as the square root of Simpson's diversity index over productive rearrangements. TCRdb retrieved this table from immuneACCESS and kept in-frame rearrangements only. Not all clones are present; in checked studies, unresolved V genes account for under half, and no reason is known for the remainder. V, J and clone size derive from that table, while D and trimming were established from the DNA sequence. The table for this sample lists 98,000 or so clones; 89% of them were counted only once. The ten largest clones represent approximately 5.4% of the sample.

The sequence is built from TRBV7-3 and TRBJ1-1; 7 bases in the middle match TRBD1. This TCR was recovered from a man aged 55-75 years with COVID-19, enrolled during active disease. The specimen sequenced was peripheral blood. The CDR3 here reads CASSLQGENTEAFF. Read as DNA, the sequence is TGTGCCAGCAGCTTACAGGGGGAGAACACTGAAGCTTTCTTT.